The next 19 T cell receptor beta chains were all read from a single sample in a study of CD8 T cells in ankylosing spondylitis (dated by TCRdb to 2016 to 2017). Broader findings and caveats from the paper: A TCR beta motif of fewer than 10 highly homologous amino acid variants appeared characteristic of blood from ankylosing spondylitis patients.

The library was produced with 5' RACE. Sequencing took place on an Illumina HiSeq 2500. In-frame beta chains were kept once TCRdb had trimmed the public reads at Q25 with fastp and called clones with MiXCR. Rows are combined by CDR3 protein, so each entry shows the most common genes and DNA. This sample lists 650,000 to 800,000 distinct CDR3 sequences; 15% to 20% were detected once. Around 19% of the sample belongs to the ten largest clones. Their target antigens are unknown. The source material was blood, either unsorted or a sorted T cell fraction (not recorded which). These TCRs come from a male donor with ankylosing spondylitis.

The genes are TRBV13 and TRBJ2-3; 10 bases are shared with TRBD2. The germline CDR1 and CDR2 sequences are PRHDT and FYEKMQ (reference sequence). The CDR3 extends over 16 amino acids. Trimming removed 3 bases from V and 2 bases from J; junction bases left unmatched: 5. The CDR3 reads CASSFAGTSATDTQYF. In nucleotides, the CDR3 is TGTGCCAGCAGCTTCGCCGGGACTAGCGCCACAGATACGCAGTATTTT. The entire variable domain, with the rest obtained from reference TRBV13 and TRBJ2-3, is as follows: AAGVIQSPRHLIKEKRETATLKCYPIPRHDTVYWYQQGPGQDPQFLISFYEKMQSDKGSIPDRFSAQQFSDYHSELNMSSLELGDSALYFCASSFAGTSATDTQYFGPGTRLTVL.

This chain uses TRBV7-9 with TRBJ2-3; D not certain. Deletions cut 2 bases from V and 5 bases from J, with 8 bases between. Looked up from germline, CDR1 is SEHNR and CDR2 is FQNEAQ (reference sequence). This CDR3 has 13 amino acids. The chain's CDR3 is CASSLTQLDTQYF. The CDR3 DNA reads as TGTGCCAGCAGCTTAACTCAGCTAGATACGCAGTATTTT.

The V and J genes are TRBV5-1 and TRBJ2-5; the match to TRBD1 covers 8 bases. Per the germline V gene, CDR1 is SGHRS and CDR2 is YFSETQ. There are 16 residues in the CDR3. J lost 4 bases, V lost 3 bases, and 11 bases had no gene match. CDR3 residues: CASSSGQGHPGETQYF. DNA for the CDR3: TGCGCCAGCAGCTCCGGACAGGGCCATCCAGGAGAGACCCAGTACTTC.

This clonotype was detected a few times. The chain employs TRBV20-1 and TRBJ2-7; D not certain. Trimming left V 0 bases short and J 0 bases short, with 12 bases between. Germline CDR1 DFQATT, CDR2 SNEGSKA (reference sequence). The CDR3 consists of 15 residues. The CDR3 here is CSARDEAGFSYEQYF. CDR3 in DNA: TGCAGTGCTAGAGATGAGGCAGGCTTCTCCTACGAGCAGTACTTC.

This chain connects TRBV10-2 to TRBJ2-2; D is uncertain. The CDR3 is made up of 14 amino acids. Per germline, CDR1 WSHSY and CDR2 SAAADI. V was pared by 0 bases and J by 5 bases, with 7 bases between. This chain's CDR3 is CASSESASTGELFF. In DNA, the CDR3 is TGCGCCAGCAGTGAGTCGGCTTCTACCGGGGAGCTGTTTTTT.

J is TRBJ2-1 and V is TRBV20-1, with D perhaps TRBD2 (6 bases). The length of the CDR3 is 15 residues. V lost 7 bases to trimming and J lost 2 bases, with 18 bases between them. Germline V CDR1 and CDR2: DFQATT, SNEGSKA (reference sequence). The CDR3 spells CSVQLLAQAYNEQFF. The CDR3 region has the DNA TGCAGTGTTCAGCTACTAGCCCAGGCCTACAATGAGCAGTTCTTC.

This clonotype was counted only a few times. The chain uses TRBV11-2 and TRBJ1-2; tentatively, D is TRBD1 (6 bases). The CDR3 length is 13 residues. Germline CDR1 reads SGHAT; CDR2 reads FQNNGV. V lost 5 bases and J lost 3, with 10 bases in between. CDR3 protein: CASSVTGYYGYTF. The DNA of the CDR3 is TGTGCCAGCAGCGTCACAGGGTACTATGGCTACACCTTC.

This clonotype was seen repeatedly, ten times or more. DNA for the CDR3: TGCGCCAGCAGCCAGGGGGGACAGGGCACTGAAGCTTTCTTT. This gives the protein CASSQGGQGTEAFF. The chain couples TRBV4-1 to TRBJ1-1, with 9 positions matching TRBD1. The CDR3 contains 14 residues. V was pared by 3 bases and J by 4 bases, with 3 bases of the junction left unmatched. Germline V lookup: CDR1 MGHRA, CDR2 YSYEKL.

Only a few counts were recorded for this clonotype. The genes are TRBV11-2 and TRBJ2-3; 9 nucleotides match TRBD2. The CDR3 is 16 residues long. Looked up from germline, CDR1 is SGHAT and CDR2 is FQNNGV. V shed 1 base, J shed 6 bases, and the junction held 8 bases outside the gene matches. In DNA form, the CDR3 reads TGTGCCAGCAGCTTAGTGGCGGGGGGGCCGAGGGATACGCAGTATTTT. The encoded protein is CASSLVAGGPRDTQYF.

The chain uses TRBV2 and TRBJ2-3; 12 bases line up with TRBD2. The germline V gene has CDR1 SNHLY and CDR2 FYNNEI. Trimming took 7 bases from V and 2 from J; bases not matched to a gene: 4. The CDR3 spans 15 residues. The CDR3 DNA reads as TGTGCCAGCACGAGACTAGCGGGAGCCACAGATACGCAGTATTTT. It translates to CASTRLAGATDTQYF.

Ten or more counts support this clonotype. The CDR3 bases are TGCAGTGCTGAGCGGTCCGGAGGAGATACGCAGTATTTT. This translates into CSAERSGGDTQYF. V is TRBV20-1 and J is TRBJ2-3; possible D gene TRBD2, 5 bases. CDR3 length equals 13 residues. The germline gives CDR1 DFQATT, CDR2 SNEGSKA (reference sequence). V lost 5 bases to trimming and J lost 5 bases, with 14 bases between them.

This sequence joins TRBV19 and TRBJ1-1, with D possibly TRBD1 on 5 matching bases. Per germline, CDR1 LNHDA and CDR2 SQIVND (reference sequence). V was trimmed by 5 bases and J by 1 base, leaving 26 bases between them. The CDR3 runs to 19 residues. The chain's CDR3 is CASSDGLGGLGVGNTEAFF. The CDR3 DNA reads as TGTGCCAGTAGTGACGGACTAGGAGGTCTGGGGGTCGGGAACACTGAAGCTTTCTTT.

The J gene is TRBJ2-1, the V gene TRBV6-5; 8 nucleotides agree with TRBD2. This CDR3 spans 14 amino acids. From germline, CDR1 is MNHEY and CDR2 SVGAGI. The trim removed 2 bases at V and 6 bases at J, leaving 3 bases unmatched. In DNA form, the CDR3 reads TGTGCCAGCAGTTACGCCCTAGCGGGCAATGAGCAGTTCTTC. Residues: CASSYALAGNEQFF.

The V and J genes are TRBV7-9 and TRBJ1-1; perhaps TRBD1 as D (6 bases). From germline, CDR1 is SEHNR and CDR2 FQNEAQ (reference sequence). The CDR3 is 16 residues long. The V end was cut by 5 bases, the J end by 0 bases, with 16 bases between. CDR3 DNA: TGTGCCAGCAGCGGACCTCAGGGGAGAGTGAACACTGAAGCTTTCTTT. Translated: CASSGPQGRVNTEAFF.

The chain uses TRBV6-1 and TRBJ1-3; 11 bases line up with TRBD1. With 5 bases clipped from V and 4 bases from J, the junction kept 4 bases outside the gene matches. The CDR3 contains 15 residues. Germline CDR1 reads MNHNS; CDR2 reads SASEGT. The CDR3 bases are TGTGCCAGCAGTATCGGGACAGGGGGAGGAAACACCATATATTTT. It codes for CASSIGTGGGNTIYF.

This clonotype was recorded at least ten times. CDR3 region: CASSLRGGRQPQHF. CDR3 nucleotide sequence: TGTGCCAGCAGTTTGAGGGGCGGGAGGCAGCCCCAGCATTTT. The rearrangement links TRBV12-3 or TRBV12-4 to TRBJ1-5; possibly TRBD1 for D (5 bases). With 3 bases removed from V and 7 bases from J, the gap between germline ends came to 13 bases. There are 14 residues in the CDR3.

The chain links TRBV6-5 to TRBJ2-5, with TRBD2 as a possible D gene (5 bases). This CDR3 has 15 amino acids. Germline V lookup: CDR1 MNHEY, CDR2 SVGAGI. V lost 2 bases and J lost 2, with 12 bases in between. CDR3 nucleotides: TGTGCCAGCAGTTACCGGGCAGGACTTCAAGAGACCCAGTACTTC. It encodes CASSYRAGLQETQYF.

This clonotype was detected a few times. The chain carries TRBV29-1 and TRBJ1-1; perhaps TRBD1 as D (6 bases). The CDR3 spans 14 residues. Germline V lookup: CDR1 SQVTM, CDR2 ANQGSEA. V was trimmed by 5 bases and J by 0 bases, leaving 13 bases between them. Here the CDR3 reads CSVRPRDMNTEAFF. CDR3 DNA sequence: TGCAGCGTTCGACCTCGGGACATGAACACTGAAGCTTTCTTT.

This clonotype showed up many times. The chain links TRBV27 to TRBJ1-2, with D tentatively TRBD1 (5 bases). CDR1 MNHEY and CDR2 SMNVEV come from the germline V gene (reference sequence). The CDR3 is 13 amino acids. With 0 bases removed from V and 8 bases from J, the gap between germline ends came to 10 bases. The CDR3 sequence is CASSLSGQGGYTF. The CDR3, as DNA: TGTGCCAGCAGTTTATCGGGGCAGGGAGGCTACACCTTC.